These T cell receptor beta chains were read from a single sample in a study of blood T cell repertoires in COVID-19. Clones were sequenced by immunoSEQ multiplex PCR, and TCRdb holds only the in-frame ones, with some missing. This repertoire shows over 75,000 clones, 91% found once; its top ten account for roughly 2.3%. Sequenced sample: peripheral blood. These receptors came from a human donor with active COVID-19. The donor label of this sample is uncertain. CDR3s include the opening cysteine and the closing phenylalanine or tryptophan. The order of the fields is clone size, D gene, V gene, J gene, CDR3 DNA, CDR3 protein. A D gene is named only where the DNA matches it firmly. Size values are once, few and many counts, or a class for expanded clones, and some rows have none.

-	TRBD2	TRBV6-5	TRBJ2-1	TGTGCCAGCACACTAGCGGGTCCCAATGAGCAGTTCTTC	CASTLAGPNEQFF
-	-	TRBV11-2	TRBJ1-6	TGTGCCAGCAGCCCTATAACAGGGTTGGATTCACCCCTCCACTTT	CASSPITGLDSPLHF
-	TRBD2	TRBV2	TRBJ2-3	TGTGCCAGCAGTGAAGTCGGACTAGCGGGGGCCTCTAGCACAGATACGCAGTATTTT	CASSEVGLAGASSTDTQYF
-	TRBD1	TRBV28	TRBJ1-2	TGTGCCGCTACGGACAGGGGAAGGGGCTACACCTTC	CAATDRGRGYTF
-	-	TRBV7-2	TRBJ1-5	TGTGCCAGCAGCACCCGGACAGATAGCAATCAGCCCCAGCATTTT	CASSTRTDSNQPQHF
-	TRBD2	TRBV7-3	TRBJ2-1	TGTGCCAGCAGCTTAAACCCCCCGGGGGGGAGGTCCCTAAGCTCCTACAATGAGCAGTTCTTC	CASSLNPPGGRSLSSYNEQFF
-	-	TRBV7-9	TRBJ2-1	TGTGCCAGCAGCTCACAGGACGGCTACAATGAGCAGTTCTTC	CASSSQDGYNEQFF
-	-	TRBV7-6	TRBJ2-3	TGTGCCAGCAGCTTATCCCTTATTAGCACAGATACGCAGTATTTT	CASSLSLISTDTQYF
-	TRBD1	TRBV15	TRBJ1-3	TGTGCCACCAGCAGTAAGACAGGGGCAACTGGAAACACCATATATTTT	CATSSKTGATGNTIYF
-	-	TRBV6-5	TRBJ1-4	TGTGCCAGCAGTCAGACAGTACAGGCAGAAAAACTGTTTTTT	CASSQTVQAEKLFF
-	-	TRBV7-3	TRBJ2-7	TGTGCCAGCAGCTTATCCACGGGATCCTACGAGCAGTACTTC	CASSLSTGSYEQYF
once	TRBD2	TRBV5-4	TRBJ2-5	TGTGCCACCCGCCCCCAGCTAGCGGGTACACAAGAGACCCAGTACTTC	CATRPQLAGTQETQYF
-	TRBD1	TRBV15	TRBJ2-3	TGTGCCACCAGCAGACCGGGACAGAGCACAGATACGCAGTATTTT	CATSRPGQSTDTQYF
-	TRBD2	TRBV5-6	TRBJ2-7	TGTGCCAGCAGCTACCGGACTAGCGGGTCCTACGAGCAGTACTTC	CASSYRTSGSYEQYF
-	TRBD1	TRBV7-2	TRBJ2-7	TGTGCCAGCAGCCAACAGGGGACAGTTTCCTACGAGCAGTACTTC	CASSQQGTVSYEQYF
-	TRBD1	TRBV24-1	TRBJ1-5	TGTGCCACCAGCTCCGGGACAGGGCCTAATCAGCCCCAGCATTTT	CATSSGTGPNQPQHF
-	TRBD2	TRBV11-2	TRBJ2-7	TGTGCCAGCAGCTTAGATCGGACTAGCGGGGATAGCGAGCAGTACTTC	CASSLDRTSGDSEQYF
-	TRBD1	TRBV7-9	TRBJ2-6	TGTGCCAGCAGCCTCTCCAGGGGGCCCGGGGCCAACGTCCTGACTTTC	CASSLSRGPGANVLTF
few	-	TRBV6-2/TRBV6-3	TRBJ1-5	TGTGCCAGCAGTTACGCGGTTTTTGCGCAGCCCCAGCATTTT	CASSYAVFAQPQHF
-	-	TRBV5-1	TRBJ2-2	TGCGCCAGCAGCTTGATTGCAGGGTTCGGGGAGCTGTTTTTT	CASSLIAGFGELFF
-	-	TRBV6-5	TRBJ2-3	TGTGCCAGCAGTTACTCCCGGGATACGCAGTATTTT	CASSYSRDTQYF
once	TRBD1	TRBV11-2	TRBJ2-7	TGTGCCAGCAGCCAGGACAGGGCGAGCTCCTACGAGCAGTACTTC	CASSQDRASSYEQYF
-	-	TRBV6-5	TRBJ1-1	TGTGCCAGCAGTTACTCTTTCGTTGGGGCAAACACTGAAGCTTTCTTT	CASSYSFVGANTEAFF
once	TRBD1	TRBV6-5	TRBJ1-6	TGTGCCAGCAGTCGGACAGGGACGGATACACCCCTCCACTTT	CASSRTGTDTPLHF
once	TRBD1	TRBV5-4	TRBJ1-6	TGTGCCAGCAGCCCTACCGCCGGGACAGGGGGTTCACCCCTCCACTTT	CASSPTAGTGGSPLHF
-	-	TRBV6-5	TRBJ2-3	TGTGCCAGCGGCGGCCCAGATACGCAGTATTTT	CASGGPDTQYF
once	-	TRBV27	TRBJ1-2	TGTGCCAGCAGTTTCACCCTCGGGGGCTACACCTTC	CASSFTLGGYTF
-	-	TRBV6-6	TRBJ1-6	TGTGCCAGCAGTTCCTATACCAGACTAATCAAACCCCTCCACTTT	CASSSYTRLIKPLHF
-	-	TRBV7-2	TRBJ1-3	TGTGCCAGCAGTCCCAGATCGGGTCTTGAGGAAAACACCATATATTTT	CASSPRSGLEENTIYF
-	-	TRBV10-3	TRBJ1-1	TGTGCCATCTTTCACCCCGGACGTGGGAGTGGGGCTTTCTTT	CAIFHPGRGSGAFF
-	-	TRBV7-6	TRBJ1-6	TGTGCCAGCAGCTTAGGGACTACAGCTTATAATTCACCCCTCCACTTT	CASSLGTTAYNSPLHF
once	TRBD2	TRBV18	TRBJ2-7	TGTGCCAGCTCAAGGACTAGCGGTACCTACGAGCAGTACTTC	CASSRTSGTYEQYF
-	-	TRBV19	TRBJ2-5	TGTGCCAGTAGTATGACTGGTGTCACCACCGAGACCCAGTACTTC	CASSMTGVTTETQYF
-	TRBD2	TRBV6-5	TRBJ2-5	TGTGCCAGCAGTTATAGCGGGGGGGCAGCGGAGACCCAGTACTTC	CASSYSGGAAETQYF
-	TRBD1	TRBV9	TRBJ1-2	TGTGCCAGCAGCGTAGCCCAGGGGGCCTATGGCTACACCTTC	CASSVAQGAYGYTF
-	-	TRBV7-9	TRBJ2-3	TGTGCCAGCAGCTTAGTGGCGGGACGCACAGATACGCAGTATTTT	CASSLVAGRTDTQYF
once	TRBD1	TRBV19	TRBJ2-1	TGTGCCACAGACAGGGGCAATGAGCAGTTCTTC	CATDRGNEQFF
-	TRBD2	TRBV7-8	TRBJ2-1	TGTGCCAGCAGCTTACTGGGACTAGCGGGGGGGAAGAATGAGCAGTTCTTC	CASSLLGLAGGKNEQFF
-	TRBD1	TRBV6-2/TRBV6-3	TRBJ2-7	TGTGCCAGCAGTTCCCCCGGGACAGGGTCAGGCGAGCAGTACTTC	CASSSPGTGSGEQYF
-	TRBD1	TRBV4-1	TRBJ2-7	TGCGCCAGCAGCCAAGAGGACAGGATGGGCGAGCAGTACTTC	CASSQEDRMGEQYF
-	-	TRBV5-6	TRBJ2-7	TGTGCCAGCAGCTTAAGTCAGGCCTACGAGCAGTACTTC	CASSLSQAYEQYF
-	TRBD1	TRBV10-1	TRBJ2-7	TGCGCCAGCAGTGAGTCGGACAGGGCTCTCTCCTACGAGCAGTACTTC	CASSESDRALSYEQYF
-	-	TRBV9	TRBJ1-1	TGTGCCAGCAGCCCTCAGGGCGGCACTGAAGCTTTCTTT	CASSPQGGTEAFF
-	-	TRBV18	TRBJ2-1	TGTGCCAGCTCACCCCAGGGTGTTGAGCAGTTCTTC	CASSPQGVEQFF
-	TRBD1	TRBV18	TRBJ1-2	TGTGCCGGCTCCTCTGGGGACAGCTATGGCTACACCTTC	CAGSSGDSYGYTF
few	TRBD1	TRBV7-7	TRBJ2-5	TGTGCCAGCAGCTTGCGACAGGGGCGGAAAGAGACCCAGTACTTC	CASSLRQGRKETQYF
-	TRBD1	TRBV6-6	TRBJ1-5	TGTGCCAGCAGTCCCGGGACAGTAGTTGGTCAGCCCCAGCATTTT	CASSPGTVVGQPQHF
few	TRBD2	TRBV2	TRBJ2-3	TGTGCCAGCACTCCCGGGACTAGCGGGGGGCCGGGAGATACGCAGTATTTT	CASTPGTSGGPGDTQYF